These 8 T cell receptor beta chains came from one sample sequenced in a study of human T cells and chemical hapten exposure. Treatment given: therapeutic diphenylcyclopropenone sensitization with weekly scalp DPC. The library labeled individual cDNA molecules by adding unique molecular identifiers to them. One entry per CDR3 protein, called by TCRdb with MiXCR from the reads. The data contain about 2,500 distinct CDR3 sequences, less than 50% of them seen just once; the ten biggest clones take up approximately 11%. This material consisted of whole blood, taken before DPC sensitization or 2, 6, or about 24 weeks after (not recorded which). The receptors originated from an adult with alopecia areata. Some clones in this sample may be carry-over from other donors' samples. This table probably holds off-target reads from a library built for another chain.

As DNA, the CDR3 is TGCGCCAGCAGCCAAGATAGAAGGAGGGTGCTAGCGGGAAACAATGAGCAGTTCTTC. The encoded protein is CASSQDRRRVLAGNNEQFF. This chain connects TRBV4-3 to TRBJ2-1, with 9 bases that match TRBD2. Germline trimming cut 0 bases from V and 5 bases from J; bases unmatched to any gene: 14. CDR3 length equals 19 residues. Germline loops: CDR1 LGHNA, CDR2 YSLEER.

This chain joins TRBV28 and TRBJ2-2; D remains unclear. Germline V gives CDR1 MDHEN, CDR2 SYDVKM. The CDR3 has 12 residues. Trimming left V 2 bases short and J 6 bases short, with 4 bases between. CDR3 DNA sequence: TGTGCCAGCAGTTTAGGGTCCGGGGAGCTGTTTTTT. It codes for CASSLGSGELFF.

This CDR3 reads CASSLEGRGRVSPAETQYF. The CDR3, as DNA: TGTGCCAGCAGCTTAGAGGGCAGGGGGCGCGTAAGTCCAGCGGAGACCCAGTACTTC. This rearrangement joins TRBV7-2 to TRBJ2-5, with 8 bases matching TRBD1. After removal of 1 base from V and 5 bases from J, the junction contained 18 bases not matched to a gene. Germline loops: CDR1 SGHTA, CDR2 FQGNSA. The CDR3 has 19 residues.

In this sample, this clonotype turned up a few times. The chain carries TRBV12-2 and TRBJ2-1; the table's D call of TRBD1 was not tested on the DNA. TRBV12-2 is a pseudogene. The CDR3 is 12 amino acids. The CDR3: CASRLDTGQVFF. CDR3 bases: TGTGCAAGTCGCTTAGATACGGGACAGGTCTTCTTC.

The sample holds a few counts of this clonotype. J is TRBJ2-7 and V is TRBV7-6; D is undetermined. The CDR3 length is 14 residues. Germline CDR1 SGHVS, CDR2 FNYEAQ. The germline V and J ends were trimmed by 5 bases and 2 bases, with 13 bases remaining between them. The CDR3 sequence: CASSPPDLAYEQYF. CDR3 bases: TGTGCCAGCAGCCCACCAGACCTTGCCTACGAGCAGTACTTC.

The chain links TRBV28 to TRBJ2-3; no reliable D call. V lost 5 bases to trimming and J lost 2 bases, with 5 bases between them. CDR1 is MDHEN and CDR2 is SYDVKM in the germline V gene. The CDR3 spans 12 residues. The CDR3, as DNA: TGTGCCAGCAGTCCCTACACAGATACGCAGTATTTT. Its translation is CASSPYTDTQYF.

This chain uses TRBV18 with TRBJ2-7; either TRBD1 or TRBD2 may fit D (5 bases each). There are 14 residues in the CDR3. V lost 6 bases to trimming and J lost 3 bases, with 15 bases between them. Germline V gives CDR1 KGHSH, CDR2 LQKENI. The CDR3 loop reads CASSPTEGSYEQYF. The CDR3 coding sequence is TGTGCCAGCTCGCCGACAGAGGGAAGCTACGAGCAGTACTTC. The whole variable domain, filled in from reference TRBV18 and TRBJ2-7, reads NAGVMQNPRHLVRRRGQEARLRCSPMKGHSHVYWYRQLPEEGLKFMVYLQKENIIDESGMPKERFSAEFPKEGPSILRIQQVVRGDSAAYFCASSPTEGSYEQYFGPGTRLTVT.

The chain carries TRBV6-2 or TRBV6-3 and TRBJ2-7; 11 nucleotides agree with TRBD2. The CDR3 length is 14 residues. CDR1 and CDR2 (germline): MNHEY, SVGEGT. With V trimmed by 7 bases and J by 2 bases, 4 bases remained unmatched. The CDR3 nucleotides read TGTGCCAGCAATCAACTAGCGGGAGCCTACGAGCAGTACTTC. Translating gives CASNQLAGAYEQYF.